This TCR beta chain was identified in a study of shared clonotypes between healthy human individuals. With respect to this clone: Its antigen is still unknown.

The authors ran the assay at deep level. Some clones are missing from TCRdb's copy, which holds only in-frame ones; the method was immunoSEQ multiplex PCR. The top ten clones hold approximately 0.4% of a sample with over a million clones, approximately 98.5% of them seen once. Deletions cut 1 base from V and 5 bases from J, with 3 bases between. The CDR3 is 12 amino acids. Germline V gene lookup returns CDR1 MDHEN and CDR2 SYDVKM. The study's findings and limits: Generally, naive subsets came out with larger estimated richness than memory subsets.

Material for sequencing was naive CD4+ T cells sorted from blood. Subset reported: CD45RA+ positively selected. The V call is TRBV28, the J call TRBJ2-1; D gene unclear. This sequence was found in a man younger than 40 in good health. Written as DNA, the CDR3 is TGTGCCAGCAGTTTATTCGACAATGAGCAGTTCTTC. Encoded protein: CASSLFDNEQFF.